This T cell receptor beta chain was recovered during a study of T cells in localized non-small cell lung cancer. Produced via immunoSEQ multiplex PCR; TCRdb's table is partial and in-frame only. The table includes 45,000 to 65,000 clones, roughly 90% detected once. The length of the CDR3 is 16 residues. The germline V gene has CDR1 SGHRS and CDR2 YFSETQ. The TCR was taken from a man between 40 and 75 years old with stage I squamous cell lung carcinoma. The starting material was peripheral blood, obtained before any cancer treatment. The chain employs TRBV5-1 and TRBJ2-5, with D possibly being TRBD1 (5 bases). The DNA end lines up better with TRBJ2-7; the J call may be wrong. In nucleotides, the CDR3 is TGCGCCAGCAGCTTGGCCGTCAGTTCGACAGCCGGCGAGCAGTACTTC. Translated, it gives CASSLAVSSTAGEQYF.